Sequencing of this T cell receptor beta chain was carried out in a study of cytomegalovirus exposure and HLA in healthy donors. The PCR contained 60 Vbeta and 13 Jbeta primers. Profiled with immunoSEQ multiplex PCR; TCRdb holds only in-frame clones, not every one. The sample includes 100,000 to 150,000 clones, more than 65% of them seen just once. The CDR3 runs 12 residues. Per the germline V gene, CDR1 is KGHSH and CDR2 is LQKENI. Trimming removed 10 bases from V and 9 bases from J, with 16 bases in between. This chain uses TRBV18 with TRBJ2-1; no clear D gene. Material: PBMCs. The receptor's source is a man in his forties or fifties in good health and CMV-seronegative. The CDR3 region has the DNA TGTGCCACCACCAAGCCCCCTTCTGAGCAGTTCTTC. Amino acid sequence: CATTKPPSEQFF. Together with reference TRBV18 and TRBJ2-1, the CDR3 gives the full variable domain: NAGVMQNPRHLVRRRGQEARLRCSPMKGHSHVYWYRQLPEEGLKFMVYLQKENIIDESGMPKERFSAEFPKEGPSILRIQQVVRGDSAAYFCATTKPPSEQFFGPGTRLTVL.